Below are 32 T cell receptor beta chains sequenced from a single sample in a study of CD8 T cells in ankylosing spondylitis. Using its own MiXCR run on the 5' RACE reads, TCRdb lists one record per CDR3 protein. The data hold 250,000 to 300,000 distinct CDR3 sequences, with around 18% observed a single time. The sample comprised blood, either unsorted or a sorted T cell fraction (not recorded which). The receptors here all came from a male donor with ankylosing spondylitis or in good health (not recorded which).

The chain links TRBV28 to TRBJ1-1; D gene ambiguous. This CDR3 spans 15 amino acids. V was pared by 1 base and J by 3 bases, with 12 bases between. Germline V gene sequence: CDR1 MDHEN, CDR2 SYDVKM. DNA for the CDR3: TGTGCCAGCAGTTTATTCGGGAGGGAGGACACTGAAGCTTTCTTT. This codes for CASSLFGREDTEAFF.

The chain combines TRBV5-1 with TRBJ2-3; D call uncertain. Trimming removed 0 bases from V and 4 bases from J, with 9 bases in between. CDR3 length equals 14 residues. CDR1 and CDR2 from the germline V gene are SGHRS and YFSETQ. This CDR3 is CASSLASRPDTQYF. CDR3 coding DNA: TGCGCCAGCAGCTTGGCCAGCAGGCCAGATACGCAGTATTTT.

The table lists this clonotype with many counts. The V call is TRBV7-3, the J call TRBJ2-1, with D tentatively TRBD2 (6 bases). The CDR3 has 15 residues. V dropped 5 bases and J dropped 3 bases, with 14 bases sitting between them. Germline V gene data show CDR1 as SGHTA and CDR2 as FQGTGA. The chain's CDR3 is CASSPSPAGYNEQFF. CDR3 sequence (DNA): TGTGCCAGCAGCCCTAGCCCAGCGGGCTACAATGAGCAGTTCTTC. The entire variable domain, with the rest obtained from reference TRBV7-3 and TRBJ2-1, is as follows: GAGVSQTPSNKVTEKGKYVELRCDPISGHTALYWYRQSLGQGPEFLIYFQGTGAADDSGLPNDRFFAVRPEGSVSTLKIQRTERGDSAVYLCASSPSPAGYNEQFFGPGTRLTVL.

The rearrangement joins TRBV7-7 to TRBJ2-2; 10 positions agree with TRBD1. CDR3 size: 16 residues. J gave up 3 bases and V 4 bases, and 5 bases lay outside the gene matches. Germline loops: CDR1 SSHAT, CDR2 FNYEAQ (reference sequence). The CDR3 is CASSSRTGGYTGELFF. The CDR3 nucleotides read TGTGCCAGCAGCTCACGGACAGGGGGATACACCGGGGAGCTGTTTTTT. Together with reference TRBV7-7 and TRBJ2-2, the CDR3 gives the full variable domain: GAGVSQSPRYKVTKRGQDVTLRCDPISSHATLYWYQQALGQGPEFLTYFNYEAQPDKSGLPSDRFSAERPEGSISTLTIQRTEQRDSAMYRCASSSRTGGYTGELFFGEGSRLTVL.

The sample holds a few counts of this clonotype. The gene calls are TRBV10-3 and TRBJ2-5; D unclear. Trimming took off 0 bases at V and 7 bases at J, with 12 bases between the two ends. Per the germline V gene, CDR1 is ENHRY and CDR2 is SYGVKD. There are 14 residues in the CDR3. This CDR3 reads CAISESFELGTQYF. Here the CDR3 DNA reads TGTGCCATCAGTGAGTCGTTCGAGCTAGGGACCCAGTACTTC.

This sequence joins TRBV20-1 and TRBJ2-2; D unclear. CDR1 is DFQATT and CDR2 is SNEGSKA in the germline V gene (reference sequence). V gave up 4 bases and J gave up 5 bases, with 14 bases separating them. There are 14 residues in the CDR3. DNA of the CDR3: TGCAGTGCTAACCGCGGCGGTGGGACCGGGGAGCTGTTTTTT. Its protein product is CSANRGGGTGELFF.

The chain uses TRBV25-1 and TRBJ2-1; 15 nucleotides agree with TRBD2. The V segment lost 8 bases and the J segment 8 bases; nucleotides outside the gene matches: 4. Germline V gives CDR1 MGHDK, CDR2 SYGVNS. The CDR3 runs to 14 residues. CDR3 sequence: CASGLAGGPDEQFF. In DNA form, the CDR3 reads TGTGCCAGCGGACTAGCGGGAGGGCCGGATGAGCAGTTCTTC. Combining the CDR3 with reference TRBV25-1 and TRBJ2-1 gives the whole variable domain EADIYQTPRYLVIGTGKKITLECSQTMGHDKMYWYQQDPGMELHLIHYSYGVNSTEKGDLSSESTVSRIRTEHFPLTLESARPSHTSQYLCASGLAGGPDEQFFGPGTRLTVL.

This chain uses TRBV7-2 with TRBJ2-2, with D unresolved. V lost 8 bases and J 1 base, leaving 11 bases between the germline ends. CDR3 length equals 14 residues. The germline CDR1 and CDR2 sequences are SGHTA and FQGNSA. CDR3 in amino acids: CASRTRVNTGELFF. CDR3 DNA sequence: TGTGCCAGCCGCACCCGGGTGAACACCGGGGAGCTGTTTTTT.

The V and J genes are TRBV12-3 or TRBV12-4 and TRBJ1-1, with 7 bases fitting TRBD1. The CDR3 covers 14 residues. V shed 7 bases and J 0 bases; nucleotides not matched to a gene: 5. CDR3 loop: CASNPTGMNTEAFF. The DNA of the CDR3 is TGTGCCAGCAATCCGACAGGGATGAACACTGAAGCTTTCTTT.

This clonotype was seen a few times. This sequence joins TRBV9 and TRBJ2-3, with 8 bases matching TRBD1. CDR3 length: 15 residues. V lost 4 bases and J lost 9; bases outside the gene matches: 13. CDR1 is SGDLS, CDR2 YYNGEE, per germline. CDR3 protein: CASSFNEQGVDTQYF. The CDR3 DNA reads as TGTGCCAGCAGCTTTAACGAACAGGGGGTGGACACGCAGTATTTT.

This rearrangement joins TRBV3-1 to TRBJ2-7, with D hard to call. Germline V gene data show CDR1 as LGHDT and CDR2 as YNNKEL (reference sequence). V gave up 4 bases and J gave up 2 bases, with 15 bases separating them. The CDR3 covers 15 residues. The CDR3 region is CASSPTLDRTYEQYV. The CDR3 nucleotides read TGTGCCAGCAGCCCCACGCTGGACCGAACCTACGAGCAGTACGTC.

The chain recombines TRBV5-1 with TRBJ2-1; D remains unclear. CDR1 is SGHRS, CDR2 YFSETQ, per germline. This CDR3 contains 13 residues. V lost 0 bases and J 6 bases, leaving 7 bases between the germline ends. CDR3 sequence reads: CASSLGISNEQFF. The DNA for the CDR3 is TGCGCCAGCAGCTTGGGGATTTCCAATGAGCAGTTCTTC.

This chain joins TRBV12-3 or TRBV12-4 and TRBJ1-6; TRBD1 might be the D (5 bases). The CDR3 covers 16 residues. V was pared by 5 bases and J by 9 bases, with 20 bases between. CDR3 nucleotides: TGTGCCAGCAGTACGCGTTCCCCAGGGTACGGTTCACCCCTCCACTTT. Translation gives CASSTRSPGYGSPLHF.

The rearrangement links TRBV7-3 to TRBJ2-1; TRBD1 is a possible D gene (7 bases). This CDR3 spans 15 amino acids. Germline-derived CDR1 and CDR2 are SGHTA and FQGTGA. V lost 3 bases to trimming and J lost 3 bases, with 12 bases between them. This CDR3 is CASSFGGGFYNEQFF. The CDR3 region has the DNA TGTGCCAGCAGCTTCGGAGGGGGCTTCTACAATGAGCAGTTCTTC.

V and J are TRBV11-3 and TRBJ2-1; the match to TRBD2 covers 7 bases. V shed 8 bases, J shed 9 bases, and the junction held 10 bases outside the gene matches. Germline CDR1 SGHNT, CDR2 YENEEA. The CDR3 consists of 13 residues. The DNA for the CDR3 is TGTGCCAGCCAAATTGGGGGGGAAGGTGAGCAGTTCTTC. This gives the protein CASQIGGEGEQFF. Full variable domain (outside the CDR3, taken from reference TRBV11-3 and TRBJ2-1): EAGVVQSPRYKIIEKKQPVAFWCNPISGHNTLYWYLQNLGQGPELLIRYENEEAVDDSQLPKDRFSAERLKGVDSTLKIQPAELGDSAVYLCASQIGGEGEQFFGPGTRLTVL.

The CDR3 is CASSEGGQGDGDTQYF. CDR3 coding DNA: TGTGCCAGCAGTGAAGGGGGACAGGGGGACGGGGATACGCAGTATTTT. The chain links TRBV25-1 to TRBJ2-3, with 11 bases fitting TRBD1. Trimming took 2 bases from V and 6 from J; bases not matched to a gene: 7. Germline CDR1 is MGHDK and CDR2 is SYGVNS. The CDR3 runs 16 residues.

This clonotype has just a few counts. The genes are TRBV5-1 and TRBJ2-1; D may be TRBD1 or TRBD2 (5 bases each). The germline CDR1 and CDR2 sequences are SGHRS and YFSETQ. The CDR3 is 18 amino acids. V was cut by 1 base and J by 5 bases, with 22 bases left in between. In DNA form, the CDR3 reads TGCGCCAGCAGCTTGTCGGTGACCGGGACGCAAGCACACAATGAGCAGTTCTTC. Its protein product is CASSLSVTGTQAHNEQFF.

This clonotype was seen repeatedly, ten times or more. This sequence joins TRBV29-1 and TRBJ2-3; D is possibly TRBD1 (6 bases). Trimming took off 4 bases at V and 4 bases at J, with 12 bases between the two ends. Per germline, CDR1 SQVTM and CDR2 ANQGSEA. The CDR3 is 13 residues long. Here the CDR3 reads CSVGGRGPDTQYF. CDR3 sequence (DNA): TGCAGCGTTGGGGGCAGGGGACCAGATACGCAGTATTTT.

This clonotype has more than one count but fewer than ten. The chain carries TRBV5-1 and TRBJ1-1; no clear D. This CDR3 spans 16 amino acids. Trimming pared 0 bases from V and 4 bases from J, leaving 16 bases between. Germline V gene sequence: CDR1 SGHRS, CDR2 YFSETQ. The CDR3: CASSLGTETRLTEAFF. CDR3 in DNA: TGCGCCAGCAGCTTGGGAACAGAAACGAGGCTCACTGAAGCTTTCTTT.

V is TRBV10-3 and J is TRBJ2-1; 12 bases align to TRBD2. The CDR3 consists of 15 residues. With V trimmed by 6 bases and J by 7 bases, 7 bases remained unmatched. From germline, CDR1 is ENHRY and CDR2 SYGVKD. The CDR3 protein is CAISLTSGSLNEQFF. The CDR3, as DNA: TGTGCCATCAGCCTGACTAGCGGGAGTCTGAATGAGCAGTTCTTC.

The chain couples TRBV3-1 to TRBJ1-1; D gene uncertain. V was pared by 0 bases and J by 11 bases, with 10 bases between. The CDR3 length is 12 residues. CDR1 and CDR2 (germline): LGHDT, YNNKEL (reference sequence). CDR3 bases: TGTGCCAGCAGCCAAGAGGAAAAAAGGGCTTTCTTT. Translated: CASSQEEKRAFF. Filled out from reference TRBV3-1 and TRBJ1-1, the complete variable domain reads DTAVSQTPKYLVTQMGNDKSIKCEQNLGHDTMYWYKQDSKKFLKIMFSYNNKELIINETVPNRFSPKSPDKAHLNLHINSLELGDSAVYFCASSQEEKRAFFGQGTRLTVV.

This clonotype appeared a few times. The rearrangement joins TRBV29-1 to TRBJ2-3; weak D call: TRBD1 (7 bases). Trimming stripped 3 bases from V and 1 base from J, with 11 bases between. This CDR3 has 14 amino acids. Germline loops: CDR1 SQVTM, CDR2 ANQGSEA. The CDR3 nucleotides read TGCAGCGTTGATAGCAGGGGGGGCACAGATACGCAGTATTTT. Residues: CSVDSRGGTDTQYF.

J is TRBJ1-3 and V is TRBV24-1; D gene ambiguous. The germline gives CDR1 KGHDR, CDR2 SFDVKD. Trimming left V 4 bases short and J 0 bases short, with 15 bases between. The CDR3 has 17 amino acids. The CDR3 here is CATSEPGRLDSGNTIYF. The CDR3 DNA follows: TGTGCCACCAGTGAACCGGGAAGGCTCGACTCTGGAAACACCATATATTTT.

This chain joins TRBV11-2 and TRBJ2-7, with TRBD1 as a possible D gene (5 bases). Trimming cost V 5 bases and J 6 bases, with 14 bases left between them. Germline-derived CDR1 and CDR2 are SGHAT and FQNNGV. The length of the CDR3 is 13 residues. Written as DNA, the CDR3 is TGTGCCAGCAGCCCGGCCATTACAGGCGAGCAGTACGTC. Residues: CASSPAITGEQYV.

V gene TRBV6-5 combines with J gene TRBJ1-4; D is uncertain. Germline V gene data show CDR1 as MNHEY and CDR2 as SVGAGI. V lost 7 bases and J 0 bases, leaving 6 bases between the germline ends. This CDR3 has 13 residues. In nucleotides, the CDR3 is TGTGCCAGCAAGTTTTCAACTAATGAAAAACTGTTTTTT. Translating gives CASKFSTNEKLFF.

The sample holds one count of this clonotype. The CDR3 DNA follows: TGTGCCAGCAGTAGACAGACAGGGTTCGAGACCCAGTACTTC. Its protein product is CASSRQTGFETQYF. The chain recombines TRBV12-3 or TRBV12-4 with TRBJ2-5; 7 positions match TRBD1. CDR3 length equals 14 residues. Trimming at V came to 5 bases and at J to 5 bases, leaving 8 bases not matched to a gene.

The sample holds many counts of this clonotype. This chain joins TRBV20-1 and TRBJ1-6; D gene unclear. The CDR3 is made up of 14 amino acids. Germline V gives CDR1 DFQATT, CDR2 SNEGSKA (reference sequence). With 2 bases removed from V and 5 bases from J, the gap between germline ends came to 10 bases. This CDR3 is CSARMGPDNSPLHF. CDR3 nucleotide sequence: TGCAGTGCTAGAATGGGTCCGGATAATTCACCCCTCCACTTT.

The rearrangement uses TRBV3-1 and TRBJ2-4, with TRBD1 identical over 10 bases. Trimming took 3 bases from V and 6 from J; bases not matched to a gene: 2. Per the germline V gene, CDR1 is LGHDT and CDR2 is YNNKEL (reference sequence). CDR3 length: 14 residues. CDR3 amino acids: CASSHRDRGNIQYF. The CDR3 nucleotides are TGTGCCAGCAGCCACCGGGACAGGGGAAACATTCAGTACTTC.

This clonotype was seen a few times. The gene calls are TRBV29-1 and TRBJ1-1; D may be TRBD1 (6 bases). The CDR3 consists of 14 residues. In germline, CDR1 is SQVTM, CDR2 ANQGSEA. Trimming shortened V by 6 bases and J by 4 bases, and 18 bases separated the two germline ends. CDR3 coding DNA: TGCAGCGTATCGTCAGGGGCGGGGGGCACTGAAGCTTTCTTT. It yields the protein CSVSSGAGGTEAFF.

This clonotype was seen a few times. The chain uses TRBV6-1 and TRBJ2-5; 8 nucleotides agree with TRBD1. V trimming: 7 bases; J trimming: 3 bases; junction bases outside the gene matches: 10. The CDR3 totals 15 residues. The germline gives CDR1 MNHNS, CDR2 SASEGT. The CDR3 DNA follows: TGTGCCAGCAAACTGGACAGGGCGAATAAAGAGACCCAGTACTTC. This codes for CASKLDRANKETQYF.

This clonotype was detected only a few times. V is TRBV4-2 and J is TRBJ1-2; D not certain. There are 14 residues in the CDR3. Germline CDR1 is LGHNA and CDR2 is YNFKEQ. The V end was cut by 0 bases, the J end by 4 bases, with 9 bases between. The CDR3 sequence: CASSQEVGSYGYTF. CDR3 bases: TGTGCCAGCAGCCAAGAGGTAGGGTCCTATGGCTACACCTTC.

A few counts support this clonotype. The chain uses TRBV20-1 and TRBJ2-5; 11 bases fit TRBD2. CDR1 is DFQATT, CDR2 SNEGSKA, per germline (reference sequence). V shed 6 bases and J 4 bases; nucleotides not matched to a gene: 19. This CDR3 has 18 amino acids. The CDR3 region has the DNA TGCAGTGCCCCAAATAGCGGGGGGGCCGGCAGAAGAGGAGAGACCCAGTACTTC. Protein: CSAPNSGGAGRRGETQYF.